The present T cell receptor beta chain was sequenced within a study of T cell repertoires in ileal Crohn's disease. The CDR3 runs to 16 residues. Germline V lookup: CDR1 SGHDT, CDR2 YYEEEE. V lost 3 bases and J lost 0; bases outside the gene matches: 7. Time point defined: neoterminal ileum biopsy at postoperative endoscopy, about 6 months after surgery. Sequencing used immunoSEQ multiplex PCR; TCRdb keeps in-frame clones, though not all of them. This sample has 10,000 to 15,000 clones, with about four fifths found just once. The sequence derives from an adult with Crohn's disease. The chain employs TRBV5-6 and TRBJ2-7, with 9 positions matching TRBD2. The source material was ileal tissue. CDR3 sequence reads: CASSSSLAGPSYEQYF. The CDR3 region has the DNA TGTGCCAGCAGCTCATCGCTAGCGGGACCCTCCTACGAGCAGTACTTC.